This T cell receptor (beta chain) was recovered during a study of radiotherapy plus CTLA-4 blockade in lung cancer. As concerns this clone: Antigen unknown.

The assay was immunoSEQ multiplex PCR, and TCRdb's table has in-frame clones only and misses some. The sample includes some 73,000 clones, around 78% of them seen just once. The study's findings and limits: There was expansion of tumor-derived TCR clones in blood after radiotherapy plus ipilimumab.

This CDR3 is 13 amino acids long. Germline V gene sequence: CDR1 SGHRS, CDR2 YFSETQ. The V and J ends lost 4 bases and 3 bases, in that order; junction bases with no gene match: 3. Patients with chemo-refractory metastatic non-small-cell lung cancer received focal radiation plus CTLA-4 blockade with ipilimumab. The rearrangement joins TRBV5-1 to TRBJ1-1, with 7 positions matching TRBD1. The source material was peripheral blood, sampled from a patient treated with radiotherapy plus ipilimumab. The sequence derives from a human donor with non-small cell lung cancer whose response to radiotherapy plus ipilimumab could not be evaluated. Some clones in this sample may be carry-over from other donors' samples. For the CDR3, the DNA is TGCGCCAGCAGCAGACAGGGCGACACTGAAGCTTTCTTT. It yields the protein CASSRQGDTEAFF.